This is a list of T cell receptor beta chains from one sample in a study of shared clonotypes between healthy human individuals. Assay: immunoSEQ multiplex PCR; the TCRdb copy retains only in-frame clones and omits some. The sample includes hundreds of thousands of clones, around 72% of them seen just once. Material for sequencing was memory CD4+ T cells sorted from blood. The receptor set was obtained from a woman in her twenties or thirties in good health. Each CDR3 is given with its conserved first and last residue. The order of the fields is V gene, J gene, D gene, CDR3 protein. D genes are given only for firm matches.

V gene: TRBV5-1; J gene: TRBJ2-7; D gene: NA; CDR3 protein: CASSLAGNSYEQYF
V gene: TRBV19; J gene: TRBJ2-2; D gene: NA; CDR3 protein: CASSIAGMNTGELFF
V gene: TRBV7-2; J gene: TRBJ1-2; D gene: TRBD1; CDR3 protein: CASSPPGTGINYGYTF
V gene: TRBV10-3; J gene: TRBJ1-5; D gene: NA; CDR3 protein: CAISEQDSDQPQHF
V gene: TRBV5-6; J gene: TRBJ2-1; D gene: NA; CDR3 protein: CASSRLDNEQFF
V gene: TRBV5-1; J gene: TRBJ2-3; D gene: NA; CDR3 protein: CASSLAVSTDTQYF
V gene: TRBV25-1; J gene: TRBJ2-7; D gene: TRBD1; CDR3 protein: CASSGPRGDRGPYEQYF
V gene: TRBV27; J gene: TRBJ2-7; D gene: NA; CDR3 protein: CASSNKYEQYF
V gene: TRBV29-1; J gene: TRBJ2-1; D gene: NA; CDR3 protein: CSVEDPGRGLNEQFF
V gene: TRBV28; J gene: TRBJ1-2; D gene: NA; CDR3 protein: CASTTAGENSANYGYTF
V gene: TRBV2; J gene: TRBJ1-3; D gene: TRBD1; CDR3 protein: CASSDRDRGNTIYF
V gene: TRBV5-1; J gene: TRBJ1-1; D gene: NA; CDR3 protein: CASSLTTGIVNTEAFF
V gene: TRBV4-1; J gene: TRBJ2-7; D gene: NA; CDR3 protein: CASSQDLGRGTYEQYF
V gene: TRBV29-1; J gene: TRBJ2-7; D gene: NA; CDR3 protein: CSVGDNHGEQYF
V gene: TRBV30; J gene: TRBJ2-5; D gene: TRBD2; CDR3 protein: CAWSKKRLAGVETQYF
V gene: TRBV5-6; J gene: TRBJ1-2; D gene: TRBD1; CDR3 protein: CASSLVGGVNYGYTF
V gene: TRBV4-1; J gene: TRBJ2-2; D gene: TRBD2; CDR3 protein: CASSQWTSGRATGELFF
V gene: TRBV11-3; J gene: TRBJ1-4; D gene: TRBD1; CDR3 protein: CASSTTGRDGNEKLFF
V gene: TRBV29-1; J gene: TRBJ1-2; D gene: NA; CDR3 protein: CSVWVGGSGYTF
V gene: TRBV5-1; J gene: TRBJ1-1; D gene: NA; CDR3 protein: CASSLDSAEAFF
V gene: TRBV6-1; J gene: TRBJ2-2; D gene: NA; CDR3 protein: CASSPYTNTGELFF
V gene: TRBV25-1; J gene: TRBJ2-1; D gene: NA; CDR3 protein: CASQGTGYNEQFF
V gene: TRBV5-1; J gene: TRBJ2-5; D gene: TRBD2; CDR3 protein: CASSLGTSAETQYF
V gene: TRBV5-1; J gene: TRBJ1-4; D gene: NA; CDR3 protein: CASSLGVPTNEKLFF
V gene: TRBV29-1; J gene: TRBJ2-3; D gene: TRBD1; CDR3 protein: CSYRTGGPDTQYF
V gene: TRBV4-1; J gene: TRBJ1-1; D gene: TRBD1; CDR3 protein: CASTQGASTEAFF
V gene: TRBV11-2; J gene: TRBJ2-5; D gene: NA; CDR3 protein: CASSLAGPETQYF
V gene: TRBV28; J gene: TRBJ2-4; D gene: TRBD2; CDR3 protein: CASSSELAGTNIQYF